This paragraph reports one T cell receptor (beta chain). The target antigen is unknown. The data were taken from a study of blood T cells in healthy people across ages. The overall study: T cells yielded about one barcoded beta molecule per two cells through template switching.

This CDR3 comprises 15 residues. Germline CDR1 and CDR2: MDHEN and SYDVKM. Between the trimmed V and J ends, which lost 2 bases and 3 bases, there was a span of 10 bases. A second roughly 6 to 12 cycle PCR used barcoded and J-beta primers. TCRdb redid the calling of the 5' RACE reads with MiXCR, one entry per CDR3 protein. The sample consists of hundreds of thousands of distinct CDR3 sequences, approximately 30% of them appearing once. Overall study findings and caveats: Because sorting was not performed, PBMCs prevented conclusive naive versus antigen-experienced comparison.

The genes are TRBV28 and TRBJ1-4; the D is unclear. The sample was blood. The receptor's source is a woman aged 80 or over in good health. CDR3 protein: CASSLPLGPNEKLFF. DNA for the CDR3: TGTGCCAGCAGTTTACCCCTGGGCCCTAATGAAAAACTGTTTTTT. The entire variable domain, with the rest obtained from reference TRBV28 and TRBJ1-4, is as follows: DVKVTQSSRYLVKRTGEKVFLECVQDMDHENMFWYRQDPGLGLRLIYFSYDVKMKEKGDIPEGYSVSREKKERFSLILESASTNQTSMYLCASSLPLGPNEKLFFGSGTQLSVL.